This T cell receptor (beta chain) was profiled in a study of T cells in Graves' hyperthyroidism and ophthalmopathy. This clonotype has ten or more counts. V was clipped by 4 bases and J by 8 bases, with 15 bases between them. The V gene's germline CDR1 is DFQATT and CDR2 SNEGSKA (reference sequence). CDR3 length equals 14 residues. TCR beta CDR3 region amplification was performed from RNA transcripts. RT-PCR in the first round (using the HTBI primer set) targeted the TCR CDR3. TCRdb used MiXCR to reprocess the multiplex PCR reads, holding one entry per CDR3 protein. The sample includes roughly 570,000 distinct CDR3 sequences, about half of them seen just once.

The sequencing sample was made of peripheral blood or thyroid tissue (not recorded which). The J gene is TRBJ1-6, the V gene TRBV20-1, with D hard to call. The TCR originated in a woman aged 18 to 35 with Graves' hyperthyroidism. The CDR3 region is CSATTTRADSPLHF. The CDR3 coding sequence is TGCAGTGCTACTACGACTAGGGCTGATTCACCCCTCCACTTT.